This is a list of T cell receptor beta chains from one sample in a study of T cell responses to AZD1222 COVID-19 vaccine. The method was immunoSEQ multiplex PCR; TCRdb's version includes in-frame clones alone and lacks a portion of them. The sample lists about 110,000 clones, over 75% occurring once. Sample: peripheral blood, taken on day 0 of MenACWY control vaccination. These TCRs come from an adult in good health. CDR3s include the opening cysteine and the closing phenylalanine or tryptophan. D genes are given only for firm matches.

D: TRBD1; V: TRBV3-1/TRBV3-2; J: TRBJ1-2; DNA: TGTGCCAGCAGCCAAGGGTCCGGACAGGGGGCAGAAATTTACACCTTC; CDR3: CASSQGSGQGAEIYTF
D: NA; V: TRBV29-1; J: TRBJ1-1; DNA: TGCAGCGTTGGCCTGCGGGGACTGAACACTGAAGCTTTCTTT; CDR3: CSVGLRGLNTEAFF
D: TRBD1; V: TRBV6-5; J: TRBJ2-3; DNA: TGTGCCAGCAGTTACGAAGGGACAGTAAGGTCTACGCAGTATTTT; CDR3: CASSYEGTVRSTQYF
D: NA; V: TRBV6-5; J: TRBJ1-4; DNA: TGTGCCAGCAGTTACTCGGCCTCAACTAATGAAAAACTGTTTTTT; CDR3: CASSYSASTNEKLFF
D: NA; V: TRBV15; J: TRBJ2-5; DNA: TGTGCCACCAGCACCCAAGAGACCCAGTACTTC; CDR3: CATSTQETQYF
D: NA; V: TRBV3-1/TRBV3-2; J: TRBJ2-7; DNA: TGTGCCAGCAGCCCCGCCACTGCCGGGGCGTACGAGCAGTACTTC; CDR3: CASSPATAGAYEQYF
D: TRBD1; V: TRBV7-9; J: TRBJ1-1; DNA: TGTGCCAGCAGCTTCTCGGACAGGGAAGGACGAGCTTTCTTT; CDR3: CASSFSDREGRAFF
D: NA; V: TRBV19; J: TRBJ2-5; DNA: TGTGCCAGTAGTGCACAGGAAACCTCGAGGACCCAGTACTTC; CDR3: CASSAQETSRTQYF
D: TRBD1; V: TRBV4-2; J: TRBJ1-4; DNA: TGTGCCAGCAGCCCAGGACAGGGGACCGGAACTAATGAAAAACTGTTTTTT; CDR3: CASSPGQGTGTNEKLFF
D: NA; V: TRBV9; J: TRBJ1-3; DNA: TGTGCCAGCAGCGTACAGGGTGCAGCTGGAAACACCATATATTTT; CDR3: CASSVQGAAGNTIYF
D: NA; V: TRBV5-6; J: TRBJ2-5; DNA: TGTGCCAGCAGCTTGGACCTGACTAGAAAAGAGACCCAGTACTTC; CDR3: CASSLDLTRKETQYF
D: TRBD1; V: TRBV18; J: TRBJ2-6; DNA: TGTGCCAGCTCACTAAGACAGGGGGGAAACTCTGGGGCCAACGTCCTGACTTTC; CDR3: CASSLRQGGNSGANVLTF
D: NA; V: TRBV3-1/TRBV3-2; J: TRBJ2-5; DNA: TGTGCCACCTCATGGGCATTACAAGAGACCCAGTACTTC; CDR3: CATSWALQETQYF
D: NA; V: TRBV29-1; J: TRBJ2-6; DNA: TGCAGCGTTGAAGACAGGTCGAGTCCTGGGGCCAACGTCCTGACTTTC; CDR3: CSVEDRSSPGANVLTF